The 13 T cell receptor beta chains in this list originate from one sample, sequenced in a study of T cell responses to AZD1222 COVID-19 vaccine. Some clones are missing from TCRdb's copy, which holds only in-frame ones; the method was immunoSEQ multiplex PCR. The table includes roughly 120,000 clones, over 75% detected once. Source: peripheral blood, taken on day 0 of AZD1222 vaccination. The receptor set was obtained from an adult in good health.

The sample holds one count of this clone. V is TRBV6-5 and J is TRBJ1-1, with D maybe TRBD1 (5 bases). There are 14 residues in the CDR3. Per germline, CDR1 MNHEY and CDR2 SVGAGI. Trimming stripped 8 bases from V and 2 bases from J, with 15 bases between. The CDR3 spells CASSQGSENTEAFF. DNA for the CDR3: TGTGCCAGCTCCCAGGGTTCAGAAAACACTGAAGCTTTCTTT.

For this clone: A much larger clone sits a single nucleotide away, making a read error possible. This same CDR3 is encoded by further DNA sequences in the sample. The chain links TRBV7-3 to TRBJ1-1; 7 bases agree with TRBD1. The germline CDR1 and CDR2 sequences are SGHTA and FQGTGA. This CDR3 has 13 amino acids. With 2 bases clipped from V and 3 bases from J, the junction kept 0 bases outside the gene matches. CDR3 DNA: TGTGCCAGCAGCTTACAGGGGGACACTGAAGCTTTCTTT. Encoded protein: CASSLQGDTEAFF.

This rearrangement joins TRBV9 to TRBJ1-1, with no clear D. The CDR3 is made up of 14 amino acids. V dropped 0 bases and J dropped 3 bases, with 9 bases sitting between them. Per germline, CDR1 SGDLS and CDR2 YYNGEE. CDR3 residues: CASSVGAADTEAFF. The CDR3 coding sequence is TGTGCCAGCAGCGTAGGGGCGGCTGACACTGAAGCTTTCTTT.

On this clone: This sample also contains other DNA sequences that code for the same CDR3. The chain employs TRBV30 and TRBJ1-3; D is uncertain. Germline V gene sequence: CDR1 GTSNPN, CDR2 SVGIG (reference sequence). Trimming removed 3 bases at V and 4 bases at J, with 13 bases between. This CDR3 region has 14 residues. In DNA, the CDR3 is TGTGCCTGGAGCGTGCTTGGAGTCGGAAACACCATATATTTT. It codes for CAWSVLGVGNTIYF.

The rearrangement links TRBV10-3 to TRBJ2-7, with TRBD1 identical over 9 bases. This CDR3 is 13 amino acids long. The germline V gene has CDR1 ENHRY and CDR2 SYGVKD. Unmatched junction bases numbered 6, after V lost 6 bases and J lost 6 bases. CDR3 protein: CAISRDRASEQYF. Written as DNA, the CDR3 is TGTGCCATCAGCCGGGACAGGGCCTCCGAGCAGTACTTC.

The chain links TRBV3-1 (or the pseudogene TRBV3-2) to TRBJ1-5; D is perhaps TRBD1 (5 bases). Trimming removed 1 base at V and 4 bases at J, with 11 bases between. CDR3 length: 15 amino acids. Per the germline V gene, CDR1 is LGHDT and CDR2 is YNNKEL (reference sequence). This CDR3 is CASSQGGTPNQPQHF. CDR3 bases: TGTGCCAGCAGCCAAGGGGGGACCCCAAATCAGCCCCAGCATTTT.

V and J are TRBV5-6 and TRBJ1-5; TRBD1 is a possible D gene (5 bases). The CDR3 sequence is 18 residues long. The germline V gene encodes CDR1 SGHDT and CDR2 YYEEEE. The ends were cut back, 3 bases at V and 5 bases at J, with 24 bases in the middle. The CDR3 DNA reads TGTGCCAGCAGCTCCTTACAGGAGGCTCCGATTGGAGATCAGCCCCAGCATTTT. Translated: CASSSLQEAPIGDQPQHF.

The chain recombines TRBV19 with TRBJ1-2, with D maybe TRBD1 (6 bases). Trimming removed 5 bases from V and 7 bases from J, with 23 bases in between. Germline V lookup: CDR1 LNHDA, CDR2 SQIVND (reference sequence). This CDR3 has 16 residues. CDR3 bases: TGTGCCAGTAGTCCAAGAGGGGGAATCGGAGAGGGTGGCTACACCTTC. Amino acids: CASSPRGGIGEGGYTF.

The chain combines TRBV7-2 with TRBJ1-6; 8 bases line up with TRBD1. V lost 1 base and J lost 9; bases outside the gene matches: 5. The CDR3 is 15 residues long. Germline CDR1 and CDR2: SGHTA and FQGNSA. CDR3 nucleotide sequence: TGTGCCAGCAGCTTAGACCAGGGGGCTGGTTCACCCCTCCACTTT. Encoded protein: CASSLDQGAGSPLHF. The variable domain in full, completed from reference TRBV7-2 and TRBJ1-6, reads GAGVSQSPSNKVTEKGKDVELRCDPISGHTALYWYRQSLGQGLEFLIYFQGNSAPDKSGLPSDRFSAERTGGSVSTLTIQRTQQEDSAVYLCASSLDQGAGSPLHFGNGTRLTVT.

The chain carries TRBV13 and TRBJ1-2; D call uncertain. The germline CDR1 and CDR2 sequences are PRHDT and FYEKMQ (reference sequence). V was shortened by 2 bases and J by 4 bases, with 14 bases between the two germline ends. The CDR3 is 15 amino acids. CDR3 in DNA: TGTGCCAGCAGCTTACGGGCGCGGAGGACCTATGGCTACACCTTC. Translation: CASSLRARRTYGYTF.

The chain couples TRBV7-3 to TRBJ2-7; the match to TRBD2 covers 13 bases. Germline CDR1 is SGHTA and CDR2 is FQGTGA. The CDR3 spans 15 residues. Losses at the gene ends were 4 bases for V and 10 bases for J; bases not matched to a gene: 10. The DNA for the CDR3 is TGTGCCAGCAGCTGGAGGACTAGCGGGAGAGAAACCCAGTACTTC. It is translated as CASSWRTSGRETQYF.

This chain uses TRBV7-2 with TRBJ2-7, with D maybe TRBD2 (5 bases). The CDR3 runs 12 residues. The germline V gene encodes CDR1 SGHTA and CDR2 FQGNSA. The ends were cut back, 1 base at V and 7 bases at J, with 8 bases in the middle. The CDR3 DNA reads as TGTGCCAGCAGCTTAGGAGGGCGGGAGCAGTACTTC. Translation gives CASSLGGREQYF.

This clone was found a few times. As DNA, the CDR3 is TGTGCCAGCAGCTTACAACCCGACAGGGGTGACTACACCTTC. It is translated as CASSLQPDRGDYTF. The J gene is TRBJ1-2, the V gene TRBV7-3; 8 nucleotides align to TRBD1. Losses at the gene ends were 2 bases for V and 10 bases for J; bases not matched to a gene: 9. CDR3 length: 14 residues. Germline CDR1 SGHTA, CDR2 FQGTGA. Full variable domain (remainder filled in from reference TRBV7-3 and TRBJ1-2): GAGVSQTPSNKVTEKGKYVELRCDPISGHTALYWYRQSLGQGPEFLIYFQGTGAADDSGLPNDRFFAVRPEGSVSTLKIQRTERGDSAVYLCASSLQPDRGDYTFGSGTRLTVV.